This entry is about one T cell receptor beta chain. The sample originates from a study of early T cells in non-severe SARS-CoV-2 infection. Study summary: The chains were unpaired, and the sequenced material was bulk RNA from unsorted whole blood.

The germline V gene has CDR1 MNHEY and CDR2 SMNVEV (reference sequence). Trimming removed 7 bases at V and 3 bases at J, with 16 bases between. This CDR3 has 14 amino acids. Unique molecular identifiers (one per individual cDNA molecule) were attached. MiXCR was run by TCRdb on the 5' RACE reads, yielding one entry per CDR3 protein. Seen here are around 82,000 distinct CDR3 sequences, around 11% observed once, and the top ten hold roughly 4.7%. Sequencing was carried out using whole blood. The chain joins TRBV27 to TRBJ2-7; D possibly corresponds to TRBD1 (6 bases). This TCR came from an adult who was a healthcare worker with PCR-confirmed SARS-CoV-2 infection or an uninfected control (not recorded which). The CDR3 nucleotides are TGTGCCAGCACCCAGACAGGTCCAGGCTACGAGCAGTACTTC. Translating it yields CASTQTGPGYEQYF.